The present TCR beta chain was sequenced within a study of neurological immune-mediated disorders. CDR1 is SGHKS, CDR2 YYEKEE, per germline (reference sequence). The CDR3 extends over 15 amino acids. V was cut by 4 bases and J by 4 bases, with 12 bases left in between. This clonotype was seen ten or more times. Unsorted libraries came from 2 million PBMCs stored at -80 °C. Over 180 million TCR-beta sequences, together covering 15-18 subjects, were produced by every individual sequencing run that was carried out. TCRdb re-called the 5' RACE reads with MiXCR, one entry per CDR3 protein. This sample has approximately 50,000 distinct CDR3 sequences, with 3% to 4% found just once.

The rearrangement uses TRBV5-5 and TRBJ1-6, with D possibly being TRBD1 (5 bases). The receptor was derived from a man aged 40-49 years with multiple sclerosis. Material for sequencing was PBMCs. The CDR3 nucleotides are TGTGCCAGCAGCCCGAGAAGGGGTTATAATTCACCCCTCCACTTT. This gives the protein CASSPRRGYNSPLHF.